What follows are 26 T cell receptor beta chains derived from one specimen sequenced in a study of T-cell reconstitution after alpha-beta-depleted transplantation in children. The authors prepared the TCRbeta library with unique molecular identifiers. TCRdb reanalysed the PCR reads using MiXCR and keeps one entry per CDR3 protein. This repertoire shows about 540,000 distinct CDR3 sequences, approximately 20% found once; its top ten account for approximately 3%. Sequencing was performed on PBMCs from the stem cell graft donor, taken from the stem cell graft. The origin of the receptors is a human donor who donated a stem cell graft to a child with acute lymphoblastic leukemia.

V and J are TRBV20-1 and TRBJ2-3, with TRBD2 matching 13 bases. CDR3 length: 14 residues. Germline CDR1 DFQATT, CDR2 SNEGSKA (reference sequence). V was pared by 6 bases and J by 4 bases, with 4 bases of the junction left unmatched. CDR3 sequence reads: CSAWTSGRSDTQYF. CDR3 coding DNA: TGCAGTGCCTGGACTAGCGGGAGATCAGATACGCAGTATTTT.

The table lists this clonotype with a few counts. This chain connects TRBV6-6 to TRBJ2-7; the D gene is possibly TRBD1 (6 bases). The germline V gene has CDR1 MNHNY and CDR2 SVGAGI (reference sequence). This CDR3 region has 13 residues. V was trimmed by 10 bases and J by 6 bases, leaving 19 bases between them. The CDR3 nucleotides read TGTGCCATCTCTAGGGGGACCCGCTTCGAGCAGTACTTC. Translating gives CAISRGTRFEQYF.

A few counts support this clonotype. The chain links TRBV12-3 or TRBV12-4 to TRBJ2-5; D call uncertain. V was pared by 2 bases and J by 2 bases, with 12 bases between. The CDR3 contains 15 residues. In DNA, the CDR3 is TGTGCCAGCAGTTTAATTACCTCCTCGCAAGAGACCCAGTACTTC. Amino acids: CASSLITSSQETQYF.

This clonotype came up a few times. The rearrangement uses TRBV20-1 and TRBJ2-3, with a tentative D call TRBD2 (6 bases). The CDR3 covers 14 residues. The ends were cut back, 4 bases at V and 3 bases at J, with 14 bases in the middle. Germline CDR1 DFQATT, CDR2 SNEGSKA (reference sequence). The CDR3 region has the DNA TGCAGTGCTACTCCGGGAGCAAAGACAGATACGCAGTATTTT. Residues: CSATPGAKTDTQYF.

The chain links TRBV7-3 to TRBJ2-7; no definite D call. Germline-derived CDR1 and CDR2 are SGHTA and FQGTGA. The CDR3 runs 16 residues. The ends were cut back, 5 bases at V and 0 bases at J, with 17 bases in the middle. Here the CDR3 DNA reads TGTGCCAGCAGCCTTGTCGACGACCAGAGCTCCTACGAGCAGTACTTC. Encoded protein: CASSLVDDQSSYEQYF.

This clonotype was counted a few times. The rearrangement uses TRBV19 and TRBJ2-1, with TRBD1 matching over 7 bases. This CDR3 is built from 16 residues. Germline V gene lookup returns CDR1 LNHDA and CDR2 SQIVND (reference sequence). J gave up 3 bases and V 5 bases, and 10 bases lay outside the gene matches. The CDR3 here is CASSPYPGTVYNEQFF. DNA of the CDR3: TGTGCCAGTAGTCCTTACCCCGGGACAGTCTACAATGAGCAGTTCTTC.

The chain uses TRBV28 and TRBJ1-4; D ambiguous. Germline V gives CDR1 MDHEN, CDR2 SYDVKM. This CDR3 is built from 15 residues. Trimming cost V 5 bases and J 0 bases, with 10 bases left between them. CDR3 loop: CASSLFGTTNEKLFF. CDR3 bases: TGTGCCAGCAGTCTCTTTGGAACAACTAATGAAAAACTGTTTTTT.

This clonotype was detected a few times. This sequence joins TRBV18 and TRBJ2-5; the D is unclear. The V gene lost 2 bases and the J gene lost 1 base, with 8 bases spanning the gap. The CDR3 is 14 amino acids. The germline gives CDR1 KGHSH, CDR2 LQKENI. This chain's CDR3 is CASSPTKGQETQYF. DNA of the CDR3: TGTGCCAGCTCACCAACGAAGGGCCAAGAGACCCAGTACTTC.

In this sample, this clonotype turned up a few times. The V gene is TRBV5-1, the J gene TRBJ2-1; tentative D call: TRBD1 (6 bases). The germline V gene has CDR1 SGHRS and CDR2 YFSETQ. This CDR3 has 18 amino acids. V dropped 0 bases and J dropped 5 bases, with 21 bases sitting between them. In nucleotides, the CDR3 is TGCGCCAGCAGCTTGGATCCGTGGGGGCGAGGGGTGAACAATGAGCAGTTCTTC. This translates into CASSLDPWGRGVNNEQFF.

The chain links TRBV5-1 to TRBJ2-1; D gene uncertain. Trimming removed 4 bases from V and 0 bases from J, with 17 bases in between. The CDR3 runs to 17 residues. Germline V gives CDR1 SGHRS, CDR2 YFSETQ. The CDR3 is CASSLLPGESSYNEQFF. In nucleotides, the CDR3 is TGCGCCAGCAGCCTCTTGCCCGGTGAGAGCTCCTACAATGAGCAGTTCTTC.

For the CDR3, the DNA is TGTGCCAGCAGCTTAGGCCCCGGGACAGGGGGCGAGAGAAGCAATCAGCCCCAGCATTTT. It specifies CASSLGPGTGGERSNQPQHF. The V gene is TRBV11-1, the J gene TRBJ1-5, with 12 bases that match TRBD1. CDR3 length: 20 amino acids. V gave up 1 base and J gave up 1 base; unmatched junction bases: 11. The V gene's germline CDR1 is SGHAT and CDR2 FQDESV (reference sequence).

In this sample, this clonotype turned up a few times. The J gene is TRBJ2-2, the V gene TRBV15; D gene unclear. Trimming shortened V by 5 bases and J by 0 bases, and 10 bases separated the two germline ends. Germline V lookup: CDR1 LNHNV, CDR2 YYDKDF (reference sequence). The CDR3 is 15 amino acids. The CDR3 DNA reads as TGTGCCACCAGCCCAGCAGGTCCGAACACCGGGGAGCTGTTTTTT. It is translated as CATSPAGPNTGELFF.

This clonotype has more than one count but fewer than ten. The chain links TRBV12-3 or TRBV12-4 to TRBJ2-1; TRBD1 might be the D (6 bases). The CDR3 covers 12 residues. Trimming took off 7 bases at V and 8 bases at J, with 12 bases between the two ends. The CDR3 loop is CASTAEGDEQFF. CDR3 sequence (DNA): TGTGCCAGCACCGCCGAGGGGGATGAGCAGTTCTTC.

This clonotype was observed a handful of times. The CDR3 DNA sequence: TGTGCCAGCAGCTTAGTATCGTCGGGTCAGCCCCAGCATTTT. This translates into CASSLVSSGQPQHF. The rearrangement uses TRBV7-9 and TRBJ1-5, with unresolved D. Germline assignment: CDR1 SEHNR and CDR2 FQNEAQ (reference sequence). CDR3 size: 14 residues. Trimming left V 1 base short and J 6 bases short, with 10 bases between. The full variable domain, rest sourced from reference TRBV7-9 and TRBJ1-5, is DTGVSQNPRHKITKRGQNVTFRCDPISEHNRLYWYRQTLGQGPEFLTYFQNEAQLEKSRLLSDRFSAERPKGSFSTLEIQRTEQGDSAMYLCASSLVSSGQPQHFGDGTRLSIL.

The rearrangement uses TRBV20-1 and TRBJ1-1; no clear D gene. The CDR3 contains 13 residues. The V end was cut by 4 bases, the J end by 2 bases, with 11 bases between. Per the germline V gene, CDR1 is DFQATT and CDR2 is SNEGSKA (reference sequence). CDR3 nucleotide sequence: TGCAGTGCTATTCGTGATTCAAACACTGAAGCTTTCTTT. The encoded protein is CSAIRDSNTEAFF.

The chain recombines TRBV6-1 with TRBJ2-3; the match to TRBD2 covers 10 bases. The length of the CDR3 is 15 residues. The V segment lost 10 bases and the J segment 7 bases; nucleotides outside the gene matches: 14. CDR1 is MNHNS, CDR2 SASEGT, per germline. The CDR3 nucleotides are TGTGCCACCGTCGGCCAGGGACTAGCGAGATATACGCAGTATTTT. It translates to CATVGQGLARYTQYF.

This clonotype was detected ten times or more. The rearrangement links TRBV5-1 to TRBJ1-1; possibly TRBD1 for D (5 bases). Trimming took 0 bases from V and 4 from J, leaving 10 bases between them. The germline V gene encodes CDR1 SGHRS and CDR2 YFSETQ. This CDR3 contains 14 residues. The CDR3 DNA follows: TGCGCCAGCAGCTTGGTAGGGGCGGGCACTGAAGCTTTCTTT. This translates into CASSLVGAGTEAFF.

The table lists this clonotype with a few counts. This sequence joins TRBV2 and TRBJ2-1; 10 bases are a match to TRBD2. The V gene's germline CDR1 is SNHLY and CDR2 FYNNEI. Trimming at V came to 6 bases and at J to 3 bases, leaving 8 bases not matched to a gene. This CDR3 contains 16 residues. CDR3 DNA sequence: TGTGCCAGCAGACTAGCGGGGACCCCAAGCTACAATGAGCAGTTCTTC. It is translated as CASRLAGTPSYNEQFF.

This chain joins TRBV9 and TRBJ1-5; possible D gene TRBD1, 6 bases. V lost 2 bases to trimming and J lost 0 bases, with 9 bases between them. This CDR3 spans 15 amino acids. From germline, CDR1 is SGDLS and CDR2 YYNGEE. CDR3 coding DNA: TGTGCCAGCAGCGTTGCAGGGGATAGCAATCAGCCCCAGCATTTT. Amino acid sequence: CASSVAGDSNQPQHF.

The CDR3 nucleotides read TGCAGCGTTCCTTCCGACAGGACCTATGGCTACACCTTC. Encoded protein: CSVPSDRTYGYTF. The chain has TRBV29-1 and TRBJ1-2; possibly TRBD1 for D (6 bases). From germline, CDR1 is SQVTM and CDR2 ANQGSEA. The germline V and J ends were trimmed by 5 bases and 4 bases, with 14 bases remaining between them. This CDR3 is 13 amino acids long.

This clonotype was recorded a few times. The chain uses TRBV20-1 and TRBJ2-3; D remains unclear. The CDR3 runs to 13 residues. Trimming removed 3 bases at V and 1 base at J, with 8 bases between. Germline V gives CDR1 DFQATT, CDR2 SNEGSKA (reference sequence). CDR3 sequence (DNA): TGCAGTGCTAGCCCCCAGGGCACAGATACGCAGTATTTT. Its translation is CSASPQGTDTQYF.

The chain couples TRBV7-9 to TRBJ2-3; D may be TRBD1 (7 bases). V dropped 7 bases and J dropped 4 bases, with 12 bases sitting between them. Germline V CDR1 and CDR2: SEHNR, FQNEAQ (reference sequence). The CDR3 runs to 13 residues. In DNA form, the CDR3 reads TGTGCCAGCAACCAGGGGGGATCAGATACGCAGTATTTT. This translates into CASNQGGSDTQYF.

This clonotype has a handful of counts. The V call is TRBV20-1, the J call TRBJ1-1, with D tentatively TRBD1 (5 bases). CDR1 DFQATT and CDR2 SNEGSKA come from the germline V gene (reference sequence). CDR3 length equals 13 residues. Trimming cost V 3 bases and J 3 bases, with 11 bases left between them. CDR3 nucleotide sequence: TGCAGTGCTAGGGGGGGTAAACACACTGAAGCTTTCTTT. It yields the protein CSARGGKHTEAFF.

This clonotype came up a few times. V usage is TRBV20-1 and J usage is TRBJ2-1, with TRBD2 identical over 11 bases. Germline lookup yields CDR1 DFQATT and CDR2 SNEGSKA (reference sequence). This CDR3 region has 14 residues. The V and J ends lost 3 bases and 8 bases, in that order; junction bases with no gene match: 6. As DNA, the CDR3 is TGCAGTGCTAGTTCGACTAGCGGGAAAGATGAGCAGTTCTTC. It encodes CSASSTSGKDEQFF.

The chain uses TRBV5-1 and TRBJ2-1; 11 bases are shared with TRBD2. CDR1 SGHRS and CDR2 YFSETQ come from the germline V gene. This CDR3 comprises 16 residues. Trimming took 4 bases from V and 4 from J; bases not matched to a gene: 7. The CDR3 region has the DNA TGCGCCAGCAGCCCGGAGGCTAGCGGGAGGTACAATGAGCAGTTCTTC. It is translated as CASSPEASGRYNEQFF.

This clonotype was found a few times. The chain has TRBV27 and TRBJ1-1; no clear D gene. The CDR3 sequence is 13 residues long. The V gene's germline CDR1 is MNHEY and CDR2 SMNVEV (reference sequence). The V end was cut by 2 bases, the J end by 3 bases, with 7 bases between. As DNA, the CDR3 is TGTGCCAGCAGTTTAAAAATCTACACTGAAGCTTTCTTT. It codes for CASSLKIYTEAFF.